This entry lists 7 T cell receptor beta chains sequenced from one sample in a study of neurological immune-mediated disorders. Each CDR3 protein gets one entry after TCRdb re-called the 5' RACE reads with MiXCR. Seen here are about 44,000 distinct CDR3 sequences, about 22% observed once, and the top ten hold approximately 4.3%. The time point: technical triplicate 3. The material sequenced was PBMCs. The receptor source for this set is a man aged 55 to 70 with HTLV-1-associated myelopathy (HAM/TSP).

This clonotype was observed at least ten times. The chain joins TRBV6-5 to TRBJ1-5; a possible D gene is TRBD1 (5 bases). The CDR3 consists of 14 residues. The ends were cut back, 2 bases at V and 0 bases at J, with 5 bases in the middle. The germline V gene has CDR1 MNHEY and CDR2 SVGAGI. CDR3 sequence reads: CASSYGGSNQPQHF. CDR3 DNA: TGTGCCAGCAGTTACGGGGGTAGCAATCAGCCCCAGCATTTT.

This clonotype came up many times. The chain combines TRBV20-1 with TRBJ1-2; D perhaps matches TRBD1 (6 bases). The ends were cut back, 6 bases at V and 1 base at J, with 12 bases in the middle. The CDR3 runs 13 residues. Germline lookup yields CDR1 DFQATT and CDR2 SNEGSKA (reference sequence). DNA for the CDR3: TGCAGTGCCCCGGAGGGGGGTAACTATGGCTACACCTTC. Translating gives CSAPEGGNYGYTF.

J is TRBJ1-2 and V is TRBV5-6; the match to TRBD1 covers 8 bases. Trimming at V came to 3 bases and at J to 7 bases, leaving 14 bases not matched to a gene. Germline V CDR1 and CDR2: SGHDT, YYEEEE. The CDR3 extends over 16 amino acids. As DNA, the CDR3 is TGTGCCAGCAGCTGGGGCGGAATAGCAGGGGGCGTTGGCTACACCTTC. This gives the protein CASSWGGIAGGVGYTF.

This clonotype has a count of ten or more. The chain joins TRBV20-1 to TRBJ2-1; a possible D gene is TRBD2 (5 bases). The CDR3 contains 13 residues. Germline V gene data show CDR1 as DFQATT and CDR2 as SNEGSKA (reference sequence). V was shortened by 3 bases and J by 4 bases, with 10 bases between the two germline ends. In DNA form, the CDR3 reads TGCAGTGCTAGCCTAGCAGCGTACAATGAGCAGTTCTTC. Residues: CSASLAAYNEQFF.

Notes on this clonotype: The conserved phenylalanine or tryptophan is not found at the CDR3 terminus, so this likely reflects a read error. The chain employs TRBV20-1 and TRBJ1-2; no firm D call. V was clipped by 0 bases and J by 10 bases, with 15 bases between them. The germline gives CDR1 DFQATT, CDR2 SNEGSKA (reference sequence). The CDR3 length is 13 residues. The CDR3 region is CSARDGLREVYTS. CDR3 bases: TGCAGTGCTAGAGATGGGTTGAGGGAAGTCTACACCTCA.

The table lists this clonotype with a count of one. V usage is TRBV27 and J usage is TRBJ2-2; D is possibly TRBD1 (5 bases). Germline V gives CDR1 MNHEY, CDR2 SMNVEV (reference sequence). The CDR3 covers 17 residues. The V end was cut by 6 bases, the J end by 6 bases, with 23 bases between. The CDR3 region is CASRANWAGLVAGELFF. The DNA of the CDR3 is TGTGCCAGCAGAGCTAATTGGGCAGGGTTAGTCGCCGGGGAGCTGTTTTTT.

This clonotype was seen ten or more times. The chain joins TRBV7-2 to TRBJ1-1, with D maybe TRBD1 (5 bases). The CDR3 sequence is 13 residues long. The V gene lost 5 bases and the J gene lost 6 bases, with 13 bases spanning the gap. CDR1 SGHTA and CDR2 FQGNSA come from the germline V gene. The CDR3 DNA reads as TGTGCCAGCAGCGTTGGGCGGGGGTCTGAAGCTTTCTTT. This codes for CASSVGRGSEAFF.